This T cell receptor (beta chain) was found in a study of T cell responses to AZD1222 COVID-19 vaccine. Note on this clone: The antigen remains unidentified.

Study findings and constraints: Spike-spanning, vaccine-associated CD4 TCRs were dominant at 160-218 and 743-854. Following two doses of AZD1222, Spike-specific TCR breadth and depth rose.

This CDR3 is built from 15 residues. Germline trimming cut 2 bases from V and 6 bases from J; bases unmatched to any gene: 6. Germline V gene lookup returns CDR1 SGHTA and CDR2 FQGTGA. Sequencing was performed with immunoSEQ multiplex PCR; in TCRdb, only in-frame clones are kept and a portion is missing. Altogether under 100,000 clones are present, roughly 88% being singletons, with the ten largest covering approximately 15%. This sample comprised peripheral blood, obtained on day 0 of AZD1222 vaccination. This receptor was taken from an adult in good health. This chain uses TRBV7-3 with TRBJ2-1; 8 bases are shared with TRBD2. CDR3 amino acids: CASSLSLAGGNEQFF. The CDR3 DNA follows: TGTGCCAGCAGCTTATCGCTTGCGGGAGGCAATGAGCAGTTCTTC.